One and the same sample provided the 27 T cell receptor beta chains below, sequenced in a study of Graves' ophthalmopathy and Graves' hyperthyroidism. The TCR beta CDR3 regions underwent amplification from RNA transcripts. Second-round multiplex PCR came after a first-round RT-PCR that employed HTBI primers. TCRdb reprocessed the multiplex PCR reads via MiXCR and lists one record per CDR3 protein. The sample shows some 350,000 distinct CDR3 sequences, approximately 18% of them seen only once. Specimen: peripheral blood. Receptor source: an adult woman with stable Graves' hyperthyroidism.

This clonotype was detected many times. The chain uses TRBV28 and TRBJ1-5; 9 bases fit TRBD1. J gave up 1 base and V 5 bases, and 12 bases lay outside the gene matches. Germline V gene sequence: CDR1 MDHEN, CDR2 SYDVKM. This CDR3 is 18 amino acids long. CDR3 region: CASSPGTGTRKSNQPQHF. Written as DNA, the CDR3 is TGTGCCAGCAGTCCCGGGACAGGGACTAGGAAAAGCAATCAGCCCCAGCATTTT.

This clonotype was detected ten times or more. This sequence joins TRBV6-5 and TRBJ1-3; D gene unclear. The CDR3 has 16 residues. Per germline, CDR1 MNHEY and CDR2 SVGAGI. Trimming removed 7 bases at V and 0 bases at J, with 16 bases between. CDR3: CASNPIRGLSGNTIYF. CDR3 nucleotide sequence: TGTGCCAGCAACCCAATACGGGGTCTCTCTGGAAACACCATATATTTT.

Turning to this clonotype: A much larger clone differs by one base, so this may be a read error. A read error is likely, as this CDR3 ends without the conserved phenylalanine or tryptophan. V is TRBV12-3 or TRBV12-4 and J is TRBJ1-2; D ambiguous. This CDR3 is built from 12 residues. V was cut by 6 bases and J by 11 bases, with 16 bases left in between. The DNA of the CDR3 is TGTGCCAGCAGCCTAATTTTGGGTCGTTACACCCTC. Translated: CASSLILGRYTL.

In this sample, this clonotype turned up a few times. The V gene is TRBV27, the J gene TRBJ1-2; D remains unclear. Deletions cut 7 bases from V and 8 bases from J, with 5 bases between. CDR3 length equals 9 residues. Germline V gene data show CDR1 as MNHEY and CDR2 as SMNVEV (reference sequence). This CDR3 is CASIGGYTF. DNA of the CDR3: TGTGCCAGCATAGGGGGCTACACCTTC.

This clonotype appeared many times. The chain employs TRBV12-3 or TRBV12-4 and TRBJ2-7; 9 bases are a match to TRBD2. The CDR3 contains 14 residues. The junction had 3 bases not matched to a gene; V was cut back by 6 bases and J by 0 bases. CDR3: CASSKTSGSYEQYF. The DNA for the CDR3 is TGTGCCAGCAGCAAGACTAGCGGCTCCTACGAGCAGTACTTC.

This clonotype was found many times. The chain joins TRBV18 to TRBJ2-7, with unresolved D. Deletions cut 4 bases from V and 5 bases from J, with 9 bases between. Germline loops: CDR1 KGHSH, CDR2 LQKENI. There are 12 residues in the CDR3. CDR3 region: CASSLSTHEQYF. The CDR3, as DNA: TGTGCCAGCTCACTATCGACCCACGAGCAGTACTTC.

This clonotype occurred many times. This chain joins TRBV20-1 and TRBJ2-7; maybe TRBD1 (5 bases). Trimming removed 0 bases at V and 6 bases at J, with 24 bases between. Germline CDR1 is DFQATT and CDR2 is SNEGSKA (reference sequence). The CDR3 spans 17 residues. The CDR3 region is CSARDVHPDSTTVEQYF. The CDR3 nucleotides are TGCAGTGCTAGAGATGTGCACCCAGACAGCACTACCGTCGAGCAGTACTTC.

This clonotype was recorded many times. J is TRBJ2-7 and V is TRBV20-1; 12 positions agree with TRBD2. Losses at the gene ends were 1 base for V and 2 bases for J; bases not matched to a gene: 6. The CDR3 covers 16 residues. Germline V gene lookup returns CDR1 DFQATT and CDR2 SNEGSKA (reference sequence). This CDR3 is CSARGTSGTGTYEQYF. The CDR3 DNA reads as TGCAGTGCTAGAGGGACTAGCGGGACGGGGACCTACGAGCAGTACTTC.

The sample holds many counts of this clonotype. The V gene is TRBV18, the J gene TRBJ1-1; D is possibly TRBD1 (5 bases). The CDR3 is made up of 13 amino acids. V was pared by 3 bases and J by 4 bases, with 9 bases between. CDR1 is KGHSH and CDR2 is LQKENI in the germline V gene. In DNA, the CDR3 is TGTGCCAGCTCACCGCCAGGGACCACTGAAGCTTTCTTT. This codes for CASSPPGTTEAFF. The full variable domain, completed using reference TRBV18 and TRBJ1-1, is NAGVMQNPRHLVRRRGQEARLRCSPMKGHSHVYWYRQLPEEGLKFMVYLQKENIIDESGMPKERFSAEFPKEGPSILRIQQVVRGDSAAYFCASSPPGTTEAFFGQGTRLTVV.

The DNA for the CDR3 is TGTGCCAGCAGTACCGTTCTCTACGAGCAGTACTTC. Translated, it gives CASSTVLYEQYF. The chain is built from TRBV6-2 or TRBV6-3 and TRBJ2-7; D not resolved. This CDR3 contains 12 residues. Trimming stripped 5 bases from V and 3 bases from J, with 8 bases between. Germline CDR1 and CDR2: MNHEY and SVGEGT.

This clonotype was counted many times. This chain joins TRBV7-2 and TRBJ1-3; D is perhaps TRBD1 (5 bases). This CDR3 has 15 residues. Trimming took 1 base from V and 4 from J, leaving 11 bases between them. CDR1 and CDR2 (germline): SGHTA, FQGNSA. DNA of the CDR3: TGTGCCAGCAGCTTAGGACAGTTTCGCGGAAACACCATATATTTT. This encodes CASSLGQFRGNTIYF.

This clonotype was seen many times. The chain couples TRBV4-1 to TRBJ1-5; perhaps TRBD1 as D (5 bases). This CDR3 is built from 14 residues. In germline, CDR1 is MGHRA, CDR2 YSYEKL. With 1 base removed from V and 7 bases from J, the gap between germline ends came to 11 bases. CDR3 sequence reads: CASSQGKQDQPQHF. The CDR3 nucleotides read TGCGCCAGCAGCCAAGGGAAACAGGACCAGCCCCAGCATTTT.

This chain links TRBV13 with TRBJ2-5; 9 positions agree with TRBD2. This CDR3 region has 15 residues. The germline V gene has CDR1 PRHDT and CDR2 FYEKMQ (reference sequence). The V segment lost 5 bases and the J segment 2 bases; nucleotides outside the gene matches: 6. CDR3 coding DNA: TGTGCCAGCAGCGTTCGACTAGCGGAACAAGAGACCCAGTACTTC. Translation gives CASSVRLAEQETQYF.

This clonotype was picked up many times. The chain carries TRBV20-1 and TRBJ2-5, with 7 bases fitting TRBD1. The CDR3 length is 13 residues. CDR1 and CDR2 (germline): DFQATT, SNEGSKA (reference sequence). The V segment lost 6 bases and the J segment 1 base; nucleotides outside the gene matches: 5. The CDR3 bases are TGCAGTGCAGAGGGACAGATCCAAGAGACCCAGTACTTC. Protein sequence: CSAEGQIQETQYF.

The table lists this clonotype with many counts. V usage is TRBV19 and J usage is TRBJ2-7, with 8 bases that match TRBD2. The CDR3 loop spans 14 amino acids. V shed 5 bases, J shed 4 bases, and the junction held 7 bases outside the gene matches. From germline, CDR1 is LNHDA and CDR2 SQIVND (reference sequence). The CDR3 coding sequence is TGTGCCAGTAGTCTGGACGGGAGGGCATACGAGCAGTACTTC. It is translated as CASSLDGRAYEQYF.

This clonotype has more than one count but fewer than ten. The germline gene is not matched at one end of the junction; a read error may be the cause. The V and J genes are TRBV18 and TRBJ1-1; D gene unclear. The CDR3 consists of 12 residues. The germline CDR1 and CDR2 sequences are KGHSH and LQKENI. The CDR3 spells CASSEVNTVAFF. CDR3 DNA sequence: TGTGCCAGCTCAGAAGTGAACACTGTAGCTTTCTTT.

This clonotype came up many times. The V and J genes are TRBV5-1 and TRBJ2-5; possible D gene TRBD1, 6 bases. The V and J ends lost 7 bases and 6 bases respectively, with 16 bases between them. Germline V gives CDR1 SGHRS, CDR2 YFSETQ. The CDR3 runs to 13 residues. The CDR3 loop reads CASAEDSHKTQYF. In nucleotides, the CDR3 is TGCGCCAGCGCCGAGGACAGTCACAAGACCCAGTACTTC.

This clonotype was seen many times. V and J are TRBV19 and TRBJ2-7; 9 bases are a match to TRBD2. The V and J ends lost 7 bases and 2 bases, in that order; junction bases with no gene match: 9. CDR3 size: 15 residues. Looked up from germline, CDR1 is LNHDA and CDR2 is SQIVND (reference sequence). CDR3 sequence (DNA): TGTGCCAGTACGAATTCCGGGACTAGCCCCTACGAGCAGTACTTC. Translation gives CASTNSGTSPYEQYF.

This clonotype came up many times. The V call is TRBV20-1, the J call TRBJ2-4, with TRBD2 matching over 8 bases. CDR1 and CDR2 (germline): DFQATT, SNEGSKA (reference sequence). This CDR3 comprises 14 residues. Unmatched junction bases numbered 6, after V lost 1 base and J lost 7 bases. In nucleotides, the CDR3 is TGCAGTGCTAGAGCTGGGCTAGCGGGCAACATTCAGTACTTC. Its protein product is CSARAGLAGNIQYF.

The V call is TRBV12-3 or TRBV12-4, the J call TRBJ2-5; possible D gene TRBD1, 6 bases. The CDR3 contains 14 residues. V was clipped by 5 bases and J by 2 bases, with 12 bases between them. The CDR3 spells CASSEETGQETQYF. In DNA, the CDR3 is TGTGCCAGCAGTGAAGAAACAGGGCAAGAGACCCAGTACTTC.

This clonotype was seen ten or more times. The V and J genes are TRBV28 and TRBJ2-7, with a tentative D call TRBD2 (5 bases). The V end lost 5 bases, the J end lost 5 bases, and 10 bases lay between the germline ends. The length of the CDR3 is 12 residues. Germline-derived CDR1 and CDR2 are MDHEN and SYDVKM. The CDR3 loop is CASSPGLHEQYF. The DNA for the CDR3 is TGTGCCAGCAGTCCCGGACTTCACGAGCAGTACTTC.

At least ten counts were recorded for this clonotype. This sequence joins TRBV12-3 or TRBV12-4 and TRBJ2-5, with no clear D. The CDR3 has 13 amino acids. V lost 7 bases and J lost 5, with 14 bases in between. The CDR3 sequence: CASNLLGDETQYF. The CDR3 DNA reads as TGTGCCAGCAACCTCCTGGGTGACGAGACCCAGTACTTC.

This clonotype was recorded many times. The V gene is TRBV28, the J gene TRBJ2-5; 8 bases are shared with TRBD1. Germline V CDR1 and CDR2: MDHEN, SYDVKM. V dropped 1 base and J dropped 5; count of bases not matched to a gene: 6. The CDR3 runs 15 residues. CDR3 DNA: TGTGCCAGCAGTTTATTAGACTACAGGGGGGAGACCCAGTACTTC. It specifies CASSLLDYRGETQYF.

This clonotype was found many times. This sequence joins TRBV7-9 and TRBJ2-7; 9 bases align to TRBD2. Germline V CDR1 and CDR2: SEHNR, FQNEAQ (reference sequence). The CDR3 consists of 13 residues. The DNA of the CDR3 is TGTGTGTGTAGCGGGAGATCGAGCTACGAGCAGTACTTC. Translating it yields CVCSGRSSYEQYF. Combining the CDR3 with reference TRBV7-9 and TRBJ2-7 gives the whole variable domain DTGVSQNPRHKITKRGQNVTFRCDPISEHNRLYWYRQTLGQGPEFLTYFQNEAQLEKSRLLSDRFSAERPKGSFSTLEIQRTEQGDSAMYLCVCSGRSSYEQYFGPGTRLTVT.

This clonotype appeared many times. The chain is built from TRBV6-1 and TRBJ2-7; perhaps TRBD1 as D (6 bases). V lost 4 bases, J lost 4 bases, and 17 bases lay in between. This CDR3 has 15 amino acids. Germline CDR1 and CDR2: MNHNS and SASEGT. For the CDR3, the DNA is TGTGCCAGCAGTGGCCAGACAGGAAAAGGTTACGAGCAGTACTTC. Translation: CASSGQTGKGYEQYF.

In this sample, this clonotype turned up a few times. This sequence may be a read error, since a much larger clone differs from it by one base. The J gene is TRBJ2-7, the V gene TRBV7-9; tentatively, D is TRBD1 or TRBD2 (7 bases each). Germline values: CDR1 SEHNR, CDR2 FQNEAQ (reference sequence). The CDR3 has 14 residues. CDR3 loop: CASSLAAGGDEHYF. Here the CDR3 DNA reads TGTGCCAGCAGCTTAGCGGCAGGGGGGGACGAGCATTACTTC.

This clonotype occurred many times. The chain recombines TRBV7-2 with TRBJ2-7; D not certain. CDR1 and CDR2 from the germline V gene are SGHTA and FQGNSA. The CDR3 has 13 amino acids. The V gene lost 4 bases and the J gene lost 2 bases, with 9 bases spanning the gap. The CDR3 DNA follows: TGTGCCAGCAGCTCCGGCCCGCCCTACGAGCAGTACTTC. It codes for CASSSGPPYEQYF.